This T cell receptor beta chain comes out of a study of T-cell reconstitution after alpha-beta-depleted transplantation in children. This clonotype was picked up many times. Trimming cost V 6 bases and J 8 bases, with 16 bases left between them. Germline CDR1 is SEHNR and CDR2 is FQNEAQ (reference sequence). The CDR3 covers 13 residues. Researchers prepared the TCRbeta library using unique molecular identifiers, the study reports. One entry per CDR3 protein, called by TCRdb with MiXCR from the PCR reads. The table shows 200,000 to 250,000 distinct CDR3 sequences, with 12% occurring only once. This material consisted of PBMCs from the stem cell graft donor, taken from the stem cell graft. J is TRBJ2-5 and V is TRBV7-9; D is undetermined. The receptor was isolated from a human donor who donated a stem cell graft to a child with acute lymphoblastic leukemia. CDR3 sequence reads: CASRIGPRQTQYF. CDR3 DNA: TGTGCCAGCAGAATCGGACCCAGGCAAACCCAGTACTTC.